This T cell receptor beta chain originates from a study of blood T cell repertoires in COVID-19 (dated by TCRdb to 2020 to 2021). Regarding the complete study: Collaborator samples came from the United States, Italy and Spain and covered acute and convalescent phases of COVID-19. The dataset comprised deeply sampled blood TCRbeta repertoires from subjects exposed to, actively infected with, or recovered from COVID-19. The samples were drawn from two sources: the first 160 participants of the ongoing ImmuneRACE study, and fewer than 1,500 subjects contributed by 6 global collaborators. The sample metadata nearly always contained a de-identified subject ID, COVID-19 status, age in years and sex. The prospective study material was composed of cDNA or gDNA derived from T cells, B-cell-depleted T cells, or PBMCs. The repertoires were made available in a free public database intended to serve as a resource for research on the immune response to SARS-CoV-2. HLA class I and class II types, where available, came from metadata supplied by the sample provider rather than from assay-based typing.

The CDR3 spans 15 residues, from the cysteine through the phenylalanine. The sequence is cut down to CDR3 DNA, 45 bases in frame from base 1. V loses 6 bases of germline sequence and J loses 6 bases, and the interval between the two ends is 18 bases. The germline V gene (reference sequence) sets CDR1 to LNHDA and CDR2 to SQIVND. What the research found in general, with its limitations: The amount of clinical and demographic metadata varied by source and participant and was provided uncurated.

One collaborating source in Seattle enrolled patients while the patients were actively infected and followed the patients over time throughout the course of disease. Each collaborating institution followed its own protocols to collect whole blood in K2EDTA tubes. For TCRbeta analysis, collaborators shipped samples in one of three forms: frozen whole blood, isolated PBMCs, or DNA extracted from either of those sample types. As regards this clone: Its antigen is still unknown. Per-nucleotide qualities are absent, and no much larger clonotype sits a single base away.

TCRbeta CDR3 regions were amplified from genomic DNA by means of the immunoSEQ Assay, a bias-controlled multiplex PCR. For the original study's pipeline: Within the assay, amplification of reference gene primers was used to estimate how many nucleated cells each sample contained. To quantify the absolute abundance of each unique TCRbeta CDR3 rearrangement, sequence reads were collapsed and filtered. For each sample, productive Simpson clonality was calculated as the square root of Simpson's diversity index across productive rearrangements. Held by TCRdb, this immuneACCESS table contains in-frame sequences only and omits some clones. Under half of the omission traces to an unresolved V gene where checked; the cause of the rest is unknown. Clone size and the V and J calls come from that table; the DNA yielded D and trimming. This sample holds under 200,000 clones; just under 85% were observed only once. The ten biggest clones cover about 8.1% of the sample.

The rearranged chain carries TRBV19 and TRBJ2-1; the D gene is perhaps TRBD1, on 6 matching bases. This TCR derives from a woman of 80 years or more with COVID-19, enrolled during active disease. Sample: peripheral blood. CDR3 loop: CASSWSAGVSNEQFF. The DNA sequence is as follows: TGTGCCAGTAGCTGGTCGGCAGGGGTTAGCAATGAGCAGTTCTTC.